What follows are 32 T cell receptor beta chains derived from one specimen sequenced in a study of T cells after yellow fever vaccination. MiXCR was run by TCRdb on the 5' RACE reads, yielding one entry per CDR3 protein. Seen here are under 50,000 distinct CDR3 sequences, around 6.4% observed once, and the top ten hold 8% to 13%. Sequenced here: PBMCs, either bulk or a sorted T-cell subset (CD4+, CD8+, memory, or dextramer-sorted; not recorded which), sampled 45 days after the yellow fever booster vaccination. The source of these receptors is a man aged 30 to 39 who received the YFV17D yellow fever vaccine.

In this sample, this clonotype turned up many times. V gene TRBV5-1 combines with J gene TRBJ2-7, with D perhaps matching TRBD2 (6 bases). From germline, CDR1 is SGHRS and CDR2 YFSETQ. This CDR3 region has 15 residues. V lost 0 bases and J lost 3, with 13 bases in between. The CDR3 DNA reads TGCGCCAGCAGCTTGGCATCGCGGGGATACTACGAGCAGTACTTC. Translating it yields CASSLASRGYYEQYF.

The chain is built from TRBV18 and TRBJ2-1, with 10 bases aligning to TRBD2. V dropped 2 bases and J dropped 3; count of bases not matched to a gene: 4. This CDR3 contains 16 residues. Per the germline V gene, CDR1 is KGHSH and CDR2 is LQKENI. In DNA, the CDR3 is TGTGCCAGCTCACCAGGGGCTAGCGGGGGCTACAATGAGCAGTTCTTC. Amino acids: CASSPGASGGYNEQFF.

Notes on this clonotype: A much larger clone is a single base away; this may be a read error. The rearrangement links TRBV19 to TRBJ1-5; the D is unclear. The CDR3 extends over 12 amino acids. Germline V gene data show CDR1 as LNHDA and CDR2 as SQIVND (reference sequence). The V end was cut by 1 base, the J end by 6 bases, with 4 bases between. Here the CDR3 DNA reads TGTGCCAGTAGTATAGGGTCTCAGCCCCAGCATTTT. Protein product: CASSIGSQPQHF.

This clonotype occurred a few times. The chain links TRBV20-1 to TRBJ2-1; a possible D gene is TRBD2 (5 bases). The germline V gene has CDR1 DFQATT and CDR2 SNEGSKA (reference sequence). The CDR3 consists of 14 residues. Between the trimmed V and J ends, which lost 5 bases and 3 bases, there was a span of 14 bases. Written as DNA, the CDR3 is TGCAGTGCTCCCAAGGGAGTAGTCTACAATGAGCAGTTCTTC. Translated, it gives CSAPKGVVYNEQFF.

This clonotype came up many times. The J gene is TRBJ1-1, the V gene TRBV27; the match to TRBD1 covers 7 bases. This CDR3 has 13 residues. The junction had 0 bases not matched to a gene; V was cut back by 2 bases and J by 3 bases. Germline lookup yields CDR1 MNHEY and CDR2 SMNVEV (reference sequence). CDR3 residues: CASSLQGDTEAFF. DNA of the CDR3: TGTGCCAGCAGTTTACAGGGGGACACTGAAGCTTTCTTT.

This clonotype occurred many times. This chain links TRBV5-1 with TRBJ2-2; possibly TRBD2 for D (5 bases). The CDR3 is 14 amino acids. Trimming took 0 bases from V and 5 from J, leaving 8 bases between them. Per the germline V gene, CDR1 is SGHRS and CDR2 is YFSETQ. For the CDR3, the DNA is TGCGCCAGCAGCTTGGTCCGGGGAACCGGGGAGCTGTTTTTT. This encodes CASSLVRGTGELFF.

At least ten counts were recorded for this clonotype. The chain's CDR3 is CSAYSTSGPNEQFF. Here the CDR3 DNA reads TGCAGTGCCTACTCTACTAGCGGACCCAATGAGCAGTTCTTC. The gene calls are TRBV20-1 and TRBJ2-1; 8 nucleotides align to TRBD2. V gave up 6 bases and J gave up 6 bases; unmatched junction bases: 10. Germline V gives CDR1 DFQATT, CDR2 SNEGSKA (reference sequence). The CDR3 is 14 residues long.

The chain uses TRBV15 and TRBJ1-1; 8 bases align to TRBD1. The junction had 4 bases not matched to a gene; V was cut back by 3 bases and J by 4 bases. CDR3 length: 14 amino acids. Germline V gene sequence: CDR1 LNHNV, CDR2 YYDKDF (reference sequence). For the CDR3, the DNA is TGTGCCACCAGCAGGAACAGGGGGGGCACTGAAGCTTTCTTT. Translation gives CATSRNRGGTEAFF.

This clonotype was found many times. V and J are TRBV5-6 and TRBJ2-1, with D possibly TRBD1 on 5 matching bases. Trimming stripped 6 bases from V and 8 bases from J, with 18 bases between. This CDR3 is built from 14 residues. From germline, CDR1 is SGHDT and CDR2 YYEEEE. CDR3 amino acids: CASNIGVSFHEQFF. CDR3 sequence (DNA): TGTGCCAGCAATATAGGGGTGAGTTTTCATGAGCAGTTCTTC.

This chain joins TRBV12-3 or TRBV12-4 and TRBJ1-1; 7 nucleotides match TRBD1. The V segment lost 3 bases and the J segment 2 bases; nucleotides outside the gene matches: 3. The CDR3 runs 14 residues. In nucleotides, the CDR3 is TGTGCCAGCAGTTTCAGGACAGGAAACACTGAAGCTTTCTTT. Encoded protein: CASSFRTGNTEAFF.

Concerning this clonotype itself: Just one base apart from a much larger clone, this may be a read error. The V call is TRBV5-5, the J call TRBJ2-2, with 14 bases lining up with TRBD2. The CDR3 runs 15 residues. The germline V gene has CDR1 SGHKS and CDR2 YYEKEE (reference sequence). CDR3 nucleotides: TGTGCCAGCAGCTTCGGACTAGCGGGAGGTTGGGAGCTGGTTTTT. The encoded protein is CASSFGLAGGWELVF.

This clonotype occurred a few times. The chain recombines TRBV6-2 or TRBV6-3 with TRBJ1-2; D unresolved. The CDR3 totals 14 residues. Germline V lookup: CDR1 MNHEY, CDR2 SVGEGT. Trimming took off 7 bases at V and 8 bases at J, with 20 bases between the two ends. CDR3: CASNEDYRGGGYTF. CDR3 sequence (DNA): TGTGCCAGCAACGAAGATTACCGGGGTGGAGGCTACACCTTC.

This chain joins TRBV5-1 and TRBJ2-7, with 9 bases that match TRBD1. Germline V CDR1 and CDR2: SGHRS, YFSETQ. The CDR3 extends over 13 amino acids. The ends lost 5 bases at V and 3 bases at J; junction bases unmatched: 3. The CDR3 DNA is TGCGCCAGCAGTGGGACAGGGAGCTACGAGCAGTACTTC. Encoded protein: CASSGTGSYEQYF. Full variable domain (outside the CDR3, taken from reference TRBV5-1 and TRBJ2-7): KAGVTQTPRYLIKTRGQQVTLSCSPISGHRSVSWYQQTPGQGLQFLFEYFSETQRNKGNFPGRFSGRQFSNSRSEMNVSTLELGDSALYLCASSGTGSYEQYFGPGTRLTVT.

Many counts were recorded for this clonotype. The chain recombines TRBV29-1 with TRBJ1-1, with D uncertain. Per germline, CDR1 SQVTM and CDR2 ANQGSEA. The CDR3 is 12 residues long. V dropped 5 bases and J dropped 3 bases, with 10 bases sitting between them. The chain's CDR3 is CSVRRGDTEAFF. Here the CDR3 DNA reads TGCAGCGTTCGACGTGGGGACACTGAAGCTTTCTTT.

The chain is built from TRBV20-1 and TRBJ1-1, with D possibly TRBD1 on 5 matching bases. V lost 1 base, J lost 6 bases, and 9 bases lay in between. The length of the CDR3 is 12 residues. Germline values: CDR1 DFQATT, CDR2 SNEGSKA (reference sequence). The CDR3 sequence is CSARGEGAEAFF. CDR3 nucleotide sequence: TGCAGTGCTAGAGGAGAAGGGGCTGAAGCTTTCTTT.

This clonotype was seen repeatedly, ten times or more. The V gene is TRBV7-6, the J gene TRBJ1-4; 9 bases are a match to TRBD1. The CDR3 runs to 17 residues. Germline loops: CDR1 SGHVS, CDR2 FNYEAQ. Unmatched junction bases numbered 11, after V lost 1 base and J lost 8 bases. In DNA form, the CDR3 reads TGTGCCAGCAGCTTAGTACCTACGGGACAGGGTTTCGAAAAACTGTTTTTT. This translates into CASSLVPTGQGFEKLFF.

The chain has TRBV20-1 and TRBJ2-1; 11 bases agree with TRBD2. Trimming took 4 bases from V and 8 from J; bases not matched to a gene: 10. The germline CDR1 and CDR2 sequences are DFQATT and SNEGSKA (reference sequence). CDR3 length equals 15 residues. The CDR3 DNA reads TGCAGTGCTACCGGACTAGCGGGTAGAGGTTATGAGCAGTTCTTC. It encodes CSATGLAGRGYEQFF.

This clonotype was observed many times. The chain couples TRBV3-1 to TRBJ1-5, with D hard to call. Germline CDR1 and CDR2: LGHDT and YNNKEL (reference sequence). The germline V and J ends were trimmed by 3 bases and 0 bases, with 3 bases remaining between them. CDR3 size: 13 residues. The CDR3 protein is CASSQGSNQPQHF. CDR3 coding DNA: TGTGCCAGCAGCCAGGGTAGCAATCAGCCCCAGCATTTT.

This clonotype was counted at least ten times. V is TRBV12-3 or TRBV12-4 and J is TRBJ2-1, with 11 bases lining up with TRBD2. CDR3 size: 16 residues. With V trimmed by 3 bases and J by 5 bases, 6 bases remained unmatched. CDR3 residues: CASSFGLAGGHNEQFF. As DNA, the CDR3 is TGTGCCAGCAGTTTTGGCCTAGCGGGAGGTCACAATGAGCAGTTCTTC.

The chain combines TRBV6-6 with TRBJ1-5; TRBD1 matches at 7 bases. V dropped 4 bases and J dropped 0; count of bases not matched to a gene: 9. The CDR3 consists of 17 residues. Germline CDR1 reads MNHNY; CDR2 reads SVGAGI (reference sequence). The CDR3 DNA is TGTGCCAGCAGTTCCTGGACAGGTCAATATAGCAATCAGCCCCAGCATTTT. Amino acid sequence: CASSSWTGQYSNQPQHF.

At least ten counts were recorded for this clonotype. The chain uses TRBV4-2 and TRBJ2-2; 11 nucleotides align to TRBD2. The CDR3 consists of 18 residues. Germline V lookup: CDR1 LGHNA, CDR2 YNFKEQ. Trimming took 0 bases from V and 6 from J; bases not matched to a gene: 9. CDR3 bases: TGTGCCAGCAGCCAAGAACCCCGGCTAGCGGGAGGCTCCGGGGAGCTGTTTTTT. It encodes CASSQEPRLAGGSGELFF.

This clonotype was counted at least ten times. The rearrangement links TRBV29-1 to TRBJ2-7; TRBD1 aligns across 9 bases. Looked up from germline, CDR1 is SQVTM and CDR2 is ANQGSEA. V lost 6 bases, J lost 4 bases, and 7 bases stayed unmatched. The CDR3 has 13 amino acids. In DNA form, the CDR3 reads TGCAGCGTCGGGGGACAGGGATTGTACGAGCAGTACTTC. It yields the protein CSVGGQGLYEQYF.

This clonotype occurred a few times. The rearrangement uses TRBV7-2 and TRBJ2-1; 9 nucleotides line up with TRBD1. Germline V CDR1 and CDR2: SGHTA, FQGNSA. V lost 6 bases, J lost 4 bases, and 7 bases stayed unmatched. This CDR3 has 15 amino acids. Here the CDR3 reads CASSYAGTGYNEQFF. The CDR3 nucleotides read TGTGCCAGCAGTTACGCCGGGACAGGGTACAATGAGCAGTTCTTC.

This chain links TRBV7-3 with TRBJ2-2; 8 positions agree with TRBD2. This CDR3 region has 17 residues. The V segment lost 3 bases and the J segment 5 bases; nucleotides outside the gene matches: 11. CDR1 and CDR2 (germline): SGHTA, FQGTGA. The CDR3 DNA follows: TGTGCCAGCAGCTTGAAGGCTAGCGGGTTACAGACCGGGGAGCTGTTTTTT. It specifies CASSLKASGLQTGELFF.

This clonotype has a count of ten or more. The rearrangement uses TRBV12-3 or TRBV12-4 and TRBJ2-5; TRBD2 is a possible D gene (5 bases). Deletions cut 8 bases from V and 7 bases from J, with 26 bases between. The CDR3 runs to 16 residues. The CDR3 bases are TGTGCCAGCTCACCGGGGTCGAGCGGCGGCTTAGGGACCCAGTACTTC. It codes for CASSPGSSGGLGTQYF.

The rearrangement links TRBV20-1 to TRBJ1-2; 10 bases are shared with TRBD1. The trim removed 4 bases at V and 7 bases at J, leaving 9 bases unmatched. The germline V gene has CDR1 DFQATT and CDR2 SNEGSKA (reference sequence). This CDR3 is 14 amino acids long. This CDR3 reads CSANPGQGFSGYTF. CDR3 sequence (DNA): TGCAGTGCTAACCCGGGACAGGGGTTTAGTGGCTACACCTTC.

The genes are TRBV27 and TRBJ2-7; D gene uncertain. The CDR3 consists of 14 residues. V was cut by 5 bases and J by 2 bases, with 13 bases left in between. CDR1 is MNHEY, CDR2 SMNVEV, per germline (reference sequence). For the CDR3, the DNA is TGTGCCAGCAGTGCGAAGGACGGAACCTACGAGCAGTACTTC. Its protein is CASSAKDGTYEQYF.

This clonotype was seen only a few times. In nucleotides, the CDR3 is TGCAGTGCTAGGAGCTGGAAGACGACCAAAGAGACCCAGTACTTC. This translates into CSARSWKTTKETQYF. This rearrangement joins TRBV20-1 to TRBJ2-5; D is ambiguous. The CDR3 sequence is 15 residues long. The germline gives CDR1 DFQATT, CDR2 SNEGSKA (reference sequence). V lost 3 bases, J lost 3 bases, and 17 bases lay in between.

This clonotype was counted only a few times. The chain joins TRBV19 to TRBJ2-7; no clear D. Germline CDR1 LNHDA, CDR2 SQIVND (reference sequence). The CDR3 is 15 amino acids. The V gene lost 3 bases and the J gene lost 1 base, with 13 bases spanning the gap. The CDR3 is CASSISPGDSYEQYF. The CDR3, as DNA: TGTGCCAGTAGTATTTCCCCGGGTGATTCCTACGAGCAGTACTTC. Supplemented by reference TRBV19 and TRBJ2-7, the full variable domain reads DGGITQSPKYLFRKEGQNVTLSCEQNLNHDAMYWYRQDPGQGLRLIYYSQIVNDFQKGDIAEGYSVSREKKESFPLTVTSAQKNPTAFYLCASSISPGDSYEQYFGPGTRLTVT.

This clonotype was recorded at least ten times. Here the CDR3 reads CSVEGQGEDYGYTF. The DNA for the CDR3 is TGCAGCGTTGAGGGACAGGGGGAGGACTATGGCTACACCTTC. This chain connects TRBV29-1 to TRBJ1-2; 11 nucleotides agree with TRBD1. The V gene's germline CDR1 is SQVTM and CDR2 ANQGSEA. The CDR3 is 14 residues long. The junction had 3 bases not matched to a gene; V was cut back by 3 bases and J by 3 bases. Full variable domain (remainder filled in from reference TRBV29-1 and TRBJ1-2): SAVISQKPSRDICQRGTSLTIQCQVDSQVTMMFWYRQQPGQSLTLIATANQGSEATYESGFVIDKFPISRPNLTFSTLTVSNMSPEDSSIYLCSVEGQGEDYGYTFGSGTRLTVV.

This clonotype was seen at least ten times. CDR3 coding DNA: TGTGCCAGCAGCCTGAATTCACCCCTCCACTTT. Its protein product is CASSLNSPLHF. The V and J genes are TRBV7-2 and TRBJ1-6; D ambiguous. This CDR3 is built from 11 residues. The V gene's germline CDR1 is SGHTA and CDR2 FQGNSA. Trimming removed 5 bases at V and 7 bases at J, with 3 bases between.

Ten or more counts support this clonotype. The rearrangement uses TRBV10-3 and TRBJ2-5, with D perhaps given as TRBD1 or TRBD2 (5 bases each). Germline CDR1 reads ENHRY; CDR2 reads SYGVKD. The V and J ends lost 10 bases and 1 base respectively, with 13 bases between them. The CDR3 covers 13 residues. The CDR3 spells CATRPGPQETQYF. The CDR3 DNA sequence: TGTGCCACAAGACCGGGGCCCCAAGAGACCCAGTACTTC.